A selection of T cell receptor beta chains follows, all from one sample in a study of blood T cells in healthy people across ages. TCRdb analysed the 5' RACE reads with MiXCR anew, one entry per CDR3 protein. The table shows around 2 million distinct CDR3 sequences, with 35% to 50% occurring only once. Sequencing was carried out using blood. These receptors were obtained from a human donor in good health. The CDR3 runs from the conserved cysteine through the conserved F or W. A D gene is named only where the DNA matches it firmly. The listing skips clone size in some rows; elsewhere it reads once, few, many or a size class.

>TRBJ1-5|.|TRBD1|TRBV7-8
TGTGCCAGCAGCTTAAAATTGGGGCAGGGGGCGCACCCCCAGCATTTT
CASSLKLGQGAHPQHF
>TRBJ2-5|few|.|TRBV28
TGTGCCAGCAGCCCCGGGCCAATCCAAGAGACCCAGTACTTC
CASSPGPIQETQYF
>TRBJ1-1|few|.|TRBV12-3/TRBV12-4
TGTGCCAGCAGTTTAGTTAACAGGGCAGGAACTGAAGCTTTCTTT
CASSLVNRAGTEAFF
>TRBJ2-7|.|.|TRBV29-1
TGCAGCGTTGATTCCGTGGTTGCAAACGAGCAGTACTTC
CSVDSVVANEQYF
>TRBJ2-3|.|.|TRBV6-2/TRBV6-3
TGTGCCAGCAGTTACAACGGACGGACTAGCACAGATACGCAGTATTTT
CASSYNGRTSTDTQYF
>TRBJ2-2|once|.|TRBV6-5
TGTGCCAGCAGTTATTGGACAGACGGGGAGCTGTTTTTT
CASSYWTDGELFF
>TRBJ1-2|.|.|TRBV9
TGTGCCAGCAGCGCGGGGCGGGGGACAACCTCGTACTATGGCTACACCTTC
CASSAGRGTTSYYGYTF
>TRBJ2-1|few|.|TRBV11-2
TGTGCCAGCAGCTTAGCTACGGGGGCTCCCTACAATGAGCAGTTCTTC
CASSLATGAPYNEQFF
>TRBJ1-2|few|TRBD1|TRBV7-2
TGTGCCAGCAGCCCAGGACAGGGTACTAACTATGGCTACACCTTC
CASSPGQGTNYGYTF
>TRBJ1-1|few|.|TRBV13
TGTGCCAGCAGCTTAACCAGCATGAACACTGAAGCTTTCTTT
CASSLTSMNTEAFF
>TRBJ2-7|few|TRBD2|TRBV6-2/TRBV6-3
TGTGCCAGCGCGAAGTCCGGGGGGGCCTACGAGCAGTACTTC
CASAKSGGAYEQYF
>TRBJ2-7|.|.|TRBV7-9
TGTGCCAGCAGCTCCTGGGGGTCCCGTTTCTCAACCGAGCAGTACTTC
CASSSWGSRFSTEQYF
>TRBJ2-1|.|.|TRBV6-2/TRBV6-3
TGTGCCAGCAGTCGGCTAGATTCCTCCTACAATGAGCAGTTCTTC
CASSRLDSSYNEQFF
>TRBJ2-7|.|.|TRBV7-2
TGTGCCAGCAGCTTACGGTGGGGGTCCAACGAGCAGTACTTC
CASSLRWGSNEQYF
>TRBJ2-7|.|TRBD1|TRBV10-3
TGTGCCATCAGTAGACAGGGCGCCGAGCAGTACTTC
CAISRQGAEQYF
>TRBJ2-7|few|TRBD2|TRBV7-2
TGTGCCAGCAGCTTAGGGGGGACTAGCGTTTACGAGCAGTACTTC
CASSLGGTSVYEQYF
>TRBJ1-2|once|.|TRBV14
TGTGCCAGCAGCCAAGGTTGGGGGAATGGCTACACCTTC
CASSQGWGNGYTF
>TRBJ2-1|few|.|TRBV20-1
TGCAGTGCTGAGGGGATACAGGGGACTTCCTCCTACAATGAGCAGTTCTTC
CSAEGIQGTSSYNEQFF
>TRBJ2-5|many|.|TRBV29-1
TGCAGCGTTGTTGCCGACAGGCAACAAGAGACCCAGTACTTC
CSVVADRQQETQYF
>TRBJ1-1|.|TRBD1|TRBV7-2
TGTGCCAGCAGCCCAAGCGGGACAGTCATGAACACTGAAGCTTTCTTT
CASSPSGTVMNTEAFF
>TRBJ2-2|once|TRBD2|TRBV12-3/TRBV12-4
TGTGCCAGCCTTTCGCGGGGGTCGGCTAACACCGGGGAGCTGTTTTTT
CASLSRGSANTGELFF
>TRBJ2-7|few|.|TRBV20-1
TGCAGTGCTAGTATACCAGGGGGGGTGGACGAGCAGTACTTC
CSASIPGGVDEQYF
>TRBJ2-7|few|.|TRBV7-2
TGTGCCAGCAGCTTTAGACGGAGCAGTGACTACGAGCAGTACTTC
CASSFRRSSDYEQYF
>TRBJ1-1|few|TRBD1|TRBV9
TGTGCCAGCAGCTTGAGCCAGGACAGGTCGAACACTGAAGCTTTCTTT
CASSLSQDRSNTEAFF
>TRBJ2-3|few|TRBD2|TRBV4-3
TGCGCCAGCAGCCTTTTAATTGCGGGGGGGTCCACAGATACGCAGTATTTT
CASSLLIAGGSTDTQYF
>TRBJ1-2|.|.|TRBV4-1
TGCGCCAGCAGCCTTGTTGGGGCAGTCTATGGCTACACCTTC
CASSLVGAVYGYTF
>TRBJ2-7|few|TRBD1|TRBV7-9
TGTGCCAGCAGCTATACCGGGACAGGGTACTACGAGCAGTACTTC
CASSYTGTGYYEQYF
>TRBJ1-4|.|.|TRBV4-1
TGCGCCAGCAGCCAAGTGTTCAGCAGAGAGAATGAAAAACTGTTTTTT
CASSQVFSRENEKLFF
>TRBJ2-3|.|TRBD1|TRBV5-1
TGCGCCAGCAGCTTGGATGGGACAGCTAGCACAGATACGCAGTATTTT
CASSLDGTASTDTQYF
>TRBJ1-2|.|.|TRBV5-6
TGTGCCAGCGAACAGACGGGCTGCTATGGCTACACCTTC
CASEQTGCYGYTF